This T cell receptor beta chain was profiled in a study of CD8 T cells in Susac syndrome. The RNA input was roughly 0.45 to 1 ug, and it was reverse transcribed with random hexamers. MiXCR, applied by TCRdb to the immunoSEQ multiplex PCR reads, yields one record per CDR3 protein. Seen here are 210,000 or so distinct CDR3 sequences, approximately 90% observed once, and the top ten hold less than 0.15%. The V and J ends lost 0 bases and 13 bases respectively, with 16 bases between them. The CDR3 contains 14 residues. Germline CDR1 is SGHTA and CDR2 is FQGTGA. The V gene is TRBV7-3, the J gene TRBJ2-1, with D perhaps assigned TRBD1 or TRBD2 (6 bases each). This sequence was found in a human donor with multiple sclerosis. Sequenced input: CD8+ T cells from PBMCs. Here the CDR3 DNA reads TGTGCCAGCAGCTTAACCGCTGGAGGGGGAAATCAGTTCTTC. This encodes CASSLTAGGGNQFF.